Shown below are 24 T cell receptor beta chains from a single sample sequenced in a study of cytomegalovirus exposure and HLA in healthy donors. Sequenced by immunoSEQ multiplex PCR; TCRdb stores in-frame clones only, minus some. There are approximately 200,000 clones in the sample; 88% occur only once, and 2.9% lies in the top ten. The sequenced sample was PBMCs. These receptors were obtained from a woman aged 18-29 years in good health and CMV-seronegative.

The chain is built from TRBV15 and TRBJ1-5, with no clear D. V was pared by 0 bases and J by 6 bases, with 6 bases between. The CDR3 covers 13 residues. The germline CDR1 and CDR2 sequences are LNHNV and YYDKDF (reference sequence). CDR3 sequence (DNA): TGTGCCACCAGCAGAGATATCGGTCAGCCCCAGCATTTT. Its translation: CATSRDIGQPQHF.

This chain links TRBV28 with TRBJ2-4; 7 bases match TRBD2. The junction had 7 bases not matched to a gene; V was cut back by 5 bases and J by 6 bases. The CDR3 length is 14 residues. The germline CDR1 and CDR2 sequences are MDHEN and SYDVKM. The CDR3 loop reads CASSETREGNIQYF. As DNA, the CDR3 is TGTGCCAGCAGTGAGACTAGGGAGGGAAACATTCAGTACTTC.

This sequence joins TRBV2 and TRBJ2-7; D gene ambiguous. The CDR3 extends over 12 amino acids. The germline V gene has CDR1 SNHLY and CDR2 FYNNEI. Between the trimmed V and J ends, which lost 7 bases and 2 bases, there was a span of 9 bases. The chain's CDR3 is CASTQITYEQYF. The CDR3 nucleotides read TGTGCCAGCACTCAGATCACCTACGAGCAGTACTTC.

The V call is TRBV5-6, the J call TRBJ2-1; 10 nucleotides match TRBD2. V was pared by 0 bases and J by 2 bases, with 2 bases of the junction left unmatched. CDR1 is SGHDT and CDR2 is YYEEEE in the germline V gene. This CDR3 has 16 residues. The CDR3 loop reads CASSLASGGPYNEQFF. The CDR3 region has the DNA TGTGCCAGCAGCTTGGCTAGCGGGGGTCCCTACAATGAGCAGTTCTTC.

The chain uses TRBV7-8 and TRBJ2-3; 7 bases map to TRBD2. Germline V gene sequence: CDR1 SGHVS, CDR2 FQNEAQ. The CDR3 sequence is 16 residues long. Unmatched junction bases numbered 12, after V lost 5 bases and J lost 4 bases. The CDR3 DNA sequence: TGTGCCAGCAGCCTGATAGCGGGTAATATCGCAGATACGCAGTATTTT. Translating gives CASSLIAGNIADTQYF. The full variable domain, with the rest looked up from reference TRBV7-8 and TRBJ2-3, is GAGVSQSPRYKVAKRGQDVALRCDPISGHVSLFWYQQALGQGPEFLTYFQNEAQLDKSGLPSDRFFAERPEGSVSTLKIQRTQQEDSAVYLCASSLIAGNIADTQYFGPGTRLTVL.

This clone was found once. This CDR3 fails to terminate in the conserved phenylalanine or tryptophan, so it likely reflects a read error. The DNA is left out, because the CDR3 cannot be placed on it with certainty; the CDR3 is given as TCRdb lists it. The chain uses TRBV4-1 and TRBJ2-7; TRBD2 is the table's D call, not checked against the DNA. In germline, CDR1 is MGHRA, CDR2 YSYEKL. Counting both end residues, the CDR3 totals 10 amino acids. The CDR3: CASSRGRDAR.

V is TRBV28 and J is TRBJ2-7; D unclear. CDR1 and CDR2 (germline): MDHEN, SYDVKM. The CDR3 runs 16 residues. The V and J ends lost 5 bases and 3 bases respectively, with 20 bases between them. The CDR3 nucleotides read TGTGCCAGCAGTCCCCCTCCTGACTTTTTCCACTACGAGCAGTACTTC. Protein product: CASSPPPDFFHYEQYF. Looking up the rest from reference TRBV28 and TRBJ2-7 gives the full variable domain: DVKVTQSSRYLVKRTGEKVFLECVQDMDHENMFWYRQDPGLGLRLIYFSYDVKMKEKGDIPEGYSVSREKKERFSLILESASTNQTSMYLCASSPPPDFFHYEQYFGPGTRLTVT.

The gene calls are TRBV27 and TRBJ2-2; 7 bases line up with TRBD2. The CDR3 is 16 residues long. Germline lookup yields CDR1 MNHEY and CDR2 SMNVEV (reference sequence). V lost 2 bases to trimming and J lost 0 bases; unmatched junction nucleotides: 3. CDR3 nucleotide sequence: TGTGCCAGCAGTTTAACGGGACTATCGAACACCGGGGAGCTGTTTTTT. It specifies CASSLTGLSNTGELFF.

The V call is TRBV7-9, the J call TRBJ2-1, with 7 nucleotides matching TRBD2. CDR3 length: 17 amino acids. The junction had 9 bases not matched to a gene; V was cut back by 4 bases and J by 0 bases. Germline-derived CDR1 and CDR2 are SEHNR and FQNEAQ (reference sequence). DNA for the CDR3: TGTGCCAGCAGCTCGACTAGCAGCCGAGACTCCTACAATGAGCAGTTCTTC. Translation gives CASSSTSSRDSYNEQFF.

The J gene is TRBJ1-3, the V gene TRBV28; D remains ambiguous. Per the germline V gene, CDR1 is MDHEN and CDR2 is SYDVKM. V lost 2 bases and J lost 0, with 14 bases in between. The CDR3 is 17 residues long. CDR3 residues: CASSLASVRTSGNTIYF. DNA of the CDR3: TGTGCCAGCAGTTTAGCGTCCGTCCGTACCTCTGGAAACACCATATATTTT. The variable domain in full, with the rest retrieved from reference TRBV28 and TRBJ1-3, is DVKVTQSSRYLVKRTGEKVFLECVQDMDHENMFWYRQDPGLGLRLIYFSYDVKMKEKGDIPEGYSVSREKKERFSLILESASTNQTSMYLCASSLASVRTSGNTIYFGEGSWLTVV.

J is TRBJ1-4 and V is TRBV7-9; no definite D call. This CDR3 region has 12 residues. The V and J ends lost 5 bases and 8 bases respectively, with 9 bases between them. Germline assignment: CDR1 SEHNR and CDR2 FQNEAQ (reference sequence). CDR3 loop: CASSPVEEKLFF. The CDR3 DNA reads TGTGCCAGCAGCCCCGTAGAAGAAAAACTGTTTTTT.

This clone was found once. The V gene is TRBV6-6, the J gene TRBJ1-2, with 10 bases lining up with TRBD1. CDR1 is MNHNY and CDR2 is SVGAGI in the germline V gene (reference sequence). The V and J ends lost 6 bases and 6 bases, in that order; junction bases with no gene match: 10. The CDR3 length is 15 residues. CDR3 region: CASSKPGTGANGYTF. For the CDR3, the DNA is TGTGCCAGCAGCAAACCCGGGACAGGGGCTAATGGCTACACCTTC.

This clone came up once. The chain joins TRBV28 to TRBJ2-7, with unresolved D. Trimming cost V 6 bases and J 1 base, with 13 bases left between them. The V gene's germline CDR1 is MDHEN and CDR2 SYDVKM. CDR3 length equals 14 residues. CDR3 bases: TGTGCCAGCAGCCGCAGCGAGGTATCCTACGAGCAGTACTTC. It codes for CASSRSEVSYEQYF.

The rearrangement uses TRBV30 and TRBJ2-5, with D possibly TRBD2 on 5 matching bases. The CDR3 has 15 amino acids. Germline CDR1 GTSNPN, CDR2 SVGIG (reference sequence). V was clipped by 3 bases and J by 6 bases, with 20 bases between them. The CDR3 coding sequence is TGTGCCTGGAGGGCCGTTGTGACGGGGTTAAAGACCCAGTACTTC. It specifies CAWRAVVTGLKTQYF.

The CDR3 sequence is CAWTSGGTDTQYF. CDR3 nucleotides: TGTGCCTGGACCTCTGGGGGGACCGATACGCAGTATTTT. The J gene is TRBJ2-3, the V gene TRBV30; TRBD2 might be the D (6 bases). CDR1 GTSNPN and CDR2 SVGIG come from the germline V gene (reference sequence). The CDR3 is 13 residues long. The V end lost 4 bases, the J end lost 6 bases, and 14 bases lay between the germline ends. Complete variable domain (other parts from reference TRBV30 and TRBJ2-3): SQTIHQWPATLVQPVGSPLSLECTVEGTSNPNLYWYRQAAGRGLQLLFYSVGIGQISSEVPQNLSASRPQDRQFILSSKKLLLSDSGFYLCAWTSGGTDTQYFGPGTRLTVL.

This chain uses TRBV7-9 with TRBJ2-7; TRBD1 might be the D (6 bases). Trimming cost V 3 bases and J 2 bases, with 14 bases left between them. There are 15 residues in the CDR3. Germline V gene sequence: CDR1 SEHNR, CDR2 FQNEAQ (reference sequence). The CDR3 loop is CASSFGTSPTYEQYF. CDR3 DNA sequence: TGTGCCAGCAGCTTTGGGACATCTCCTACCTACGAGCAGTACTTC.

The chain has TRBV5-1 and TRBJ2-7, with 7 bases aligning to TRBD2. From germline, CDR1 is SGHRS and CDR2 YFSETQ. With 4 bases clipped from V and 4 bases from J, the junction kept 11 bases outside the gene matches. The CDR3 is 15 residues long. The CDR3 bases are TGCGCCAGCAGCCTCGAGCACGGGAGGTTATACGAGCAGTACTTC. It encodes CASSLEHGRLYEQYF.

This chain connects TRBV11-2 to TRBJ2-7, with TRBD2 as a possible D gene (7 bases). CDR1 is SGHAT and CDR2 is FQNNGV in the germline V gene. V was cut by 1 base and J by 0 bases, with 19 bases left in between. The CDR3 has 18 amino acids. CDR3 amino acids: CASSLGLAGAANSYEQYF. CDR3 DNA: TGTGCCAGCAGCTTAGGACTGGCGGGGGCCGCTAACTCCTACGAGCAGTACTTC.

The rearrangement joins TRBV5-4 to TRBJ2-1; no definite D call. V dropped 3 bases and J dropped 2 bases, with 3 bases sitting between them. This CDR3 has 12 amino acids. Germline V gene data show CDR1 as SGHNT and CDR2 as YYREEE (reference sequence). The chain's CDR3 is CASSYTYNEQFF. Here the CDR3 DNA reads TGTGCCAGCAGCTACACCTACAATGAGCAGTTCTTC.

This chain joins TRBV6-5 and TRBJ2-1, with a tentative D call TRBD2 (6 bases). Germline-derived CDR1 and CDR2 are MNHEY and SVGAGI. CDR3 length: 16 residues. Trimming cost V 4 bases and J 0 bases, with 13 bases left between them. The CDR3, as DNA: TGTGCCAGCAGTTCCCAGCGGGTTGGCTCCTACAATGAGCAGTTCTTC. Its translation is CASSSQRVGSYNEQFF.

This clone was found once. J is TRBJ1-5 and V is TRBV6-6; 9 bases map to TRBD1. This CDR3 spans 16 amino acids. V was pared by 5 bases and J by 3 bases, with 8 bases of the junction left unmatched. In germline, CDR1 is MNHNY, CDR2 SVGAGI (reference sequence). DNA for the CDR3: TGTGCCAGCAGTAAGACAGGGGGTAGGGCCAATCAGCCCCAGCATTTT. It is translated as CASSKTGGRANQPQHF.

CDR3 amino acids: CACKRRGEETQYF. The CDR3 DNA sequence: TGTGCCTGCAAGAGGAGGGGAGAAGAGACCCAGTACTTC. The chain employs TRBV6-6 and TRBJ2-5; possible D gene TRBD2, 6 bases. This CDR3 has 13 amino acids. Germline V CDR1 and CDR2: MNHNY, SVGAGI (reference sequence). The V end was cut by 11 bases, the J end by 3 bases, with 16 bases between.

The V call is TRBV9, the J call TRBJ2-1, with TRBD2 as a possible D gene (7 bases). V was shortened by 3 bases and J by 6 bases, with 16 bases between the two germline ends. The CDR3 covers 15 residues. Germline CDR1 SGDLS, CDR2 YYNGEE. CDR3 sequence: CASSAEGVAGNEQFF. The CDR3 DNA follows: TGTGCCAGCAGCGCCGAGGGGGTAGCGGGCAATGAGCAGTTCTTC.

This chain uses TRBV5-1 with TRBJ1-1; 9 bases are a match to TRBD1. V lost 4 bases and J lost 3; bases outside the gene matches: 10. Germline CDR1 SGHRS, CDR2 YFSETQ. CDR3 length equals 16 residues. The CDR3 bases are TGCGCCAGCAGCGGGACAGGGATTCCGGTTGACACTGAAGCTTTCTTT. Its protein is CASSGTGIPVDTEAFF.